This T cell receptor (beta chain) stems from a study of blood T cell repertoires in COVID-19. Background on the study: Acute and convalescent COVID-19 samples came from the United States, Italy and Spain.

CDR1 SGHRS and CDR2 YFSETQ come from the germline V gene. This CDR3 comprises 13 residues. Trimming took 1 base from V and 9 from J, leaving 11 bases between them. Produced via immunoSEQ multiplex PCR; TCRdb's table is partial and in-frame only. The repertoire includes over 45,000 clones, approximately 90% of them detected once, and around a quarter sits in the top ten. The sequencing input was peripheral blood. The TCR was taken from a woman older than 75 with acute or convalescent COVID-19. The chain carries TRBV5-1 and TRBJ2-1, with D uncertain. The DNA for the CDR3 is TGCGCCAGCAGCTTGAATCTTCCCGGTGAGCAGTTCTTC. It codes for CASSLNLPGEQFF. Supplemented by reference TRBV5-1 and TRBJ2-1, the full variable domain reads KAGVTQTPRYLIKTRGQQVTLSCSPISGHRSVSWYQQTPGQGLQFLFEYFSETQRNKGNFPGRFSGRQFSNSRSEMNVSTLELGDSALYLCASSLNLPGEQFFGPGTRLTVL.